The TCR beta chain under discussion was sequenced for a study of Tregs in tolerant kidney transplant recipients. General study findings and limits: Biological reproducibility was not directly addressed, but technical replication error appeared minimal. In tolerant patients, donor-specific Tregs outgrew total Tregs, suggesting antigen-driven expansion.

Related graft donors supplied nonmyeloablative bone marrow transplants, and mixed chimerism was transient. Concerning this clone: Its antigen remains unidentified. The DNA ends 3 residues before the CDR3 does, and the rest of the CDR3 is filled in from the germline J gene.

Germline V CDR1 and CDR2: SGHVS, FQNEAQ. V was clipped by 5 bases and J by 0 bases; unmatched bases: 3. This CDR3 is built from 15 residues. TCRdb keeps only in-frame clones here, not all; method: immunoSEQ multiplex PCR. This sample's clone table lists about 23,000 clones. The sequence was collected from a human patient who received a combined kidney and bone marrow transplant. Some of these T cells may belong to the graft donor. The gene calls are TRBV7-8 and TRBJ2-7; 11 positions match TRBD2. The material was CD4+ T cells from blood (PBMCs), obtained 6 months after the transplant. The sequenced CDR3 bases are TGTGCCAGCAGCAGTAGCGGGGGGGTCTCCTACGAG. Translation gives CASSSSGGVSYE. The full CDR3 sequence reads CASSSSGGVSYEQYF.